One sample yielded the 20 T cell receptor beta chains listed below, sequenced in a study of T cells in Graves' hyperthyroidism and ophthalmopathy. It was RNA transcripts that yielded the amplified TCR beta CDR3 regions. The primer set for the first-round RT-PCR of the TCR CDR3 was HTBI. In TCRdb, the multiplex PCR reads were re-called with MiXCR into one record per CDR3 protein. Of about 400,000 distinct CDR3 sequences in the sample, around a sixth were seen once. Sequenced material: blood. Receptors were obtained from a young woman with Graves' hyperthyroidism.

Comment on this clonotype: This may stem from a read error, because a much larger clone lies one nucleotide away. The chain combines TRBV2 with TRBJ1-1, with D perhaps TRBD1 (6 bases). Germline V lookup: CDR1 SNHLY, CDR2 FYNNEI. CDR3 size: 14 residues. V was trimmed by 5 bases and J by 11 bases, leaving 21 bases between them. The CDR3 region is CASSSTGGGSTAFF. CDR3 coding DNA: TGTGCCAGCAGTTCCACGGGGGGCGGAAGCACGGCTTTCTTT.

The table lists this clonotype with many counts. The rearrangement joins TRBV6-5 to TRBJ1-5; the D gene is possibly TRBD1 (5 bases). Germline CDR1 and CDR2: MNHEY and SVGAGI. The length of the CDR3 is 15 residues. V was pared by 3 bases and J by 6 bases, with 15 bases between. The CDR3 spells CASSYLGGSGQPQHF. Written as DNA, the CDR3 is TGTGCCAGCAGTTATCTGGGGGGGAGTGGTCAGCCCCAGCATTTT.

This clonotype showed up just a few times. The CDR3 loop is CASSLRLAGVLEQFF. CDR3 in DNA: TGTGCCAGCAGTTTGAGACTAGCGGGAGTACTGGAGCAGTTCTTC. V usage is TRBV27 and J usage is TRBJ2-1; 12 nucleotides match TRBD2. V gave up 3 bases and J gave up 10 bases; unmatched junction bases: 7. Germline V gene sequence: CDR1 MNHEY, CDR2 SMNVEV (reference sequence). CDR3 length: 15 amino acids.

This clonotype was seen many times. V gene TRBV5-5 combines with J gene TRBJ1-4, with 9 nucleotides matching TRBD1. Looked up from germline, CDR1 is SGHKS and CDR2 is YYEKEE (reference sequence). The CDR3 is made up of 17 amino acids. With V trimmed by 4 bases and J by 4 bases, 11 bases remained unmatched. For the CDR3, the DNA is TGTGCCAGCAGCACGGGACAGGGTGGGATTGGTAATGAAAAACTGTTTTTT. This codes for CASSTGQGGIGNEKLFF.

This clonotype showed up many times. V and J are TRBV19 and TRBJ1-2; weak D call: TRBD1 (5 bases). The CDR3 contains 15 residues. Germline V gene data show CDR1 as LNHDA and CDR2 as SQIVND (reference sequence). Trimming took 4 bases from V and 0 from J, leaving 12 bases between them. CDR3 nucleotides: TGTGCCAGTAGTAAACAGCAGGGTACTAACTATGGCTACACCTTC. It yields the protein CASSKQQGTNYGYTF.

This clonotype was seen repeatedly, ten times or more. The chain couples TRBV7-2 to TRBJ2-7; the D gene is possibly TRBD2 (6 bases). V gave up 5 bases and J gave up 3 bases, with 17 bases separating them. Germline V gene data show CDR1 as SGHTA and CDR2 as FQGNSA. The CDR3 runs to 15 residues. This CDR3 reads CASSRFVLRGYEQYF. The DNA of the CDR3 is TGTGCCAGCAGCAGATTTGTTTTGCGGGGCTACGAGCAGTACTTC.

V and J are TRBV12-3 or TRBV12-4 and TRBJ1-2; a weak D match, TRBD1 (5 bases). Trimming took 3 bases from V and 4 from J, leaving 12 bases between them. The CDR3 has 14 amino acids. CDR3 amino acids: CASSFFMGVYGYTF. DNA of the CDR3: TGTGCCAGCAGTTTCTTTATGGGGGTCTATGGCTACACCTTC.

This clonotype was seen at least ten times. The CDR3 region is CASSVGGGDYGYTF. For the CDR3, the DNA is TGTGCCAGCAGCGTAGGAGGGGGCGACTATGGCTACACCTTC. The V and J genes are TRBV9 and TRBJ1-2; 7 bases agree with TRBD1. The CDR3 has 14 residues. Germline-derived CDR1 and CDR2 are SGDLS and YYNGEE. Trimming removed 0 bases from V and 3 bases from J; junction bases left unmatched: 2.

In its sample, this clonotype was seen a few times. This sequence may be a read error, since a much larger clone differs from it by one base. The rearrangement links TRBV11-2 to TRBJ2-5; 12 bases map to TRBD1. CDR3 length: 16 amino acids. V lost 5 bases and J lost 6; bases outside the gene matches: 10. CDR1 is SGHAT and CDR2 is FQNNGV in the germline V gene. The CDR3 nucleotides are TGTGCCAGCAGCCAACACAGGGACAGGGGGCGGCAGACCCAGTACTTC. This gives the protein CASSQHRDRGRQTQYF.

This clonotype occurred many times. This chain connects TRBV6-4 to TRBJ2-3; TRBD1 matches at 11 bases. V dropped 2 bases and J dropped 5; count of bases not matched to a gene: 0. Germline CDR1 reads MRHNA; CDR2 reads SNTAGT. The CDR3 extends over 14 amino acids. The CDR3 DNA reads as TGTGCCAGCAGTGACGGGACAGGGGGAGATACGCAGTATTTT. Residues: CASSDGTGGDTQYF.

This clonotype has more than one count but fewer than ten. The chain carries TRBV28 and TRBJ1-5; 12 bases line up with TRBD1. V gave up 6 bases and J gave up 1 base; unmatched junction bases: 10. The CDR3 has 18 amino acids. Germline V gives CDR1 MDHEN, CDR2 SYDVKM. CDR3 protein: CASRKRQGQGASNQPQHF. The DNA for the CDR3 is TGTGCCAGCAGGAAGAGACAGGGACAGGGGGCGAGCAATCAGCCCCAGCATTTT.

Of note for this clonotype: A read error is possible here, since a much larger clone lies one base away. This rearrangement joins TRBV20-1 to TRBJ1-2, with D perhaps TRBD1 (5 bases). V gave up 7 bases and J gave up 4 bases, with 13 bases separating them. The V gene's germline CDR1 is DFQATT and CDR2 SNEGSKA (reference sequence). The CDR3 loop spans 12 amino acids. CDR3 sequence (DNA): TGCAGTGTCAGGGACGGCCCCTATGGCTACACCTTC. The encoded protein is CSVRDGPYGYTF.

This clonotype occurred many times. The CDR3 loop is CASSSPWGDSGANVLTF. The CDR3 DNA reads as TGTGCCAGCAGCTCCCCTTGGGGGGACTCTGGGGCCAACGTCCTGACTTTC. This sequence joins TRBV7-2 and TRBJ2-6; perhaps TRBD2 as D (6 bases). Germline CDR1 SGHTA, CDR2 FQGNSA. Between the trimmed V and J ends, which lost 4 bases and 0 bases, there was a span of 13 bases. The length of the CDR3 is 17 residues.

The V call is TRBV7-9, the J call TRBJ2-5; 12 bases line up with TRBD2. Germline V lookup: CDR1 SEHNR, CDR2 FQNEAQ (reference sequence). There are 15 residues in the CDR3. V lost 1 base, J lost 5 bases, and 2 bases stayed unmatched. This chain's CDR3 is CASSLVTSGRETQYF. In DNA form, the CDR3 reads TGTGCCAGCAGCTTAGTAACTAGCGGGAGGGAGACCCAGTACTTC.

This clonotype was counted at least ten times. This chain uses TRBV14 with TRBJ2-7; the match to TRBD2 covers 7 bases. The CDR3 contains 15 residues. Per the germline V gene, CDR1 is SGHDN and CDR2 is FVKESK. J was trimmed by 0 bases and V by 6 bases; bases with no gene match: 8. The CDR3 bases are TGTGCCAGCAGAGCATCTAGCGGAAGCTCCTACGAGCAGTACTTC. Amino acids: CASRASSGSSYEQYF. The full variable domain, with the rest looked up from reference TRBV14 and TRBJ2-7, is EAGVTQFPSHSVIEKGQTVTLRCDPISGHDNLYWYRRVMGKEIKFLLHFVKESKQDESGMPNNRFLAERTGGTYSTLKVQPAELEDSGVYFCASRASSGSSYEQYFGPGTRLTVT.

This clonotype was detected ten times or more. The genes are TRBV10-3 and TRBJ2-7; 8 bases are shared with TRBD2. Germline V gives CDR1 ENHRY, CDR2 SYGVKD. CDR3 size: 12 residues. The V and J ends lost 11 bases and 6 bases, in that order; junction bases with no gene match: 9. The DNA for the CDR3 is TGTGCCGCCGCGCCCGCGGGGGGCGAGCAGTACTTC. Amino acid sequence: CAAAPAGGEQYF.

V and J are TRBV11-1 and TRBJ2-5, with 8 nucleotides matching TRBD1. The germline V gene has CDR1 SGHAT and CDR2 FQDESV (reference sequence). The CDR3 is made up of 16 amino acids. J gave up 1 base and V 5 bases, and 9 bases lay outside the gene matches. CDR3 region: CASSQKRTGSQETQYF. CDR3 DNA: TGTGCCAGCAGCCAAAAGAGGACAGGGAGCCAAGAGACCCAGTACTTC.

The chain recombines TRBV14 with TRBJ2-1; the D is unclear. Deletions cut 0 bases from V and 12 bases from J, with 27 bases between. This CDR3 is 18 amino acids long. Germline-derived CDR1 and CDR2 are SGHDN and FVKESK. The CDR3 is CASSQDGWAPAPFYPQFF. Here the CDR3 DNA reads TGTGCCAGCAGCCAAGACGGATGGGCCCCGGCCCCTTTCTATCCGCAGTTCTTC.

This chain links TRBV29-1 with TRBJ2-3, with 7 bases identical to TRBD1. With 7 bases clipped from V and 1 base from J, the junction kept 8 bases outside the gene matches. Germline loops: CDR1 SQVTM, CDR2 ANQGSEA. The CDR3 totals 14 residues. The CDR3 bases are TGCAGCGGGGAAGGGGGCCCCCGCACAGATACGCAGTATTTT. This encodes CSGEGGPRTDTQYF.

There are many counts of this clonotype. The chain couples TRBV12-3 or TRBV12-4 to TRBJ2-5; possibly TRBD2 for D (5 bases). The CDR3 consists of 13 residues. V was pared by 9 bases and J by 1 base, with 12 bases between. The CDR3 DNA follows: TGTGCCAGTGGGTGGGAGATCCAAGAGACCCAGTACTTC. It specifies CASGWEIQETQYF.